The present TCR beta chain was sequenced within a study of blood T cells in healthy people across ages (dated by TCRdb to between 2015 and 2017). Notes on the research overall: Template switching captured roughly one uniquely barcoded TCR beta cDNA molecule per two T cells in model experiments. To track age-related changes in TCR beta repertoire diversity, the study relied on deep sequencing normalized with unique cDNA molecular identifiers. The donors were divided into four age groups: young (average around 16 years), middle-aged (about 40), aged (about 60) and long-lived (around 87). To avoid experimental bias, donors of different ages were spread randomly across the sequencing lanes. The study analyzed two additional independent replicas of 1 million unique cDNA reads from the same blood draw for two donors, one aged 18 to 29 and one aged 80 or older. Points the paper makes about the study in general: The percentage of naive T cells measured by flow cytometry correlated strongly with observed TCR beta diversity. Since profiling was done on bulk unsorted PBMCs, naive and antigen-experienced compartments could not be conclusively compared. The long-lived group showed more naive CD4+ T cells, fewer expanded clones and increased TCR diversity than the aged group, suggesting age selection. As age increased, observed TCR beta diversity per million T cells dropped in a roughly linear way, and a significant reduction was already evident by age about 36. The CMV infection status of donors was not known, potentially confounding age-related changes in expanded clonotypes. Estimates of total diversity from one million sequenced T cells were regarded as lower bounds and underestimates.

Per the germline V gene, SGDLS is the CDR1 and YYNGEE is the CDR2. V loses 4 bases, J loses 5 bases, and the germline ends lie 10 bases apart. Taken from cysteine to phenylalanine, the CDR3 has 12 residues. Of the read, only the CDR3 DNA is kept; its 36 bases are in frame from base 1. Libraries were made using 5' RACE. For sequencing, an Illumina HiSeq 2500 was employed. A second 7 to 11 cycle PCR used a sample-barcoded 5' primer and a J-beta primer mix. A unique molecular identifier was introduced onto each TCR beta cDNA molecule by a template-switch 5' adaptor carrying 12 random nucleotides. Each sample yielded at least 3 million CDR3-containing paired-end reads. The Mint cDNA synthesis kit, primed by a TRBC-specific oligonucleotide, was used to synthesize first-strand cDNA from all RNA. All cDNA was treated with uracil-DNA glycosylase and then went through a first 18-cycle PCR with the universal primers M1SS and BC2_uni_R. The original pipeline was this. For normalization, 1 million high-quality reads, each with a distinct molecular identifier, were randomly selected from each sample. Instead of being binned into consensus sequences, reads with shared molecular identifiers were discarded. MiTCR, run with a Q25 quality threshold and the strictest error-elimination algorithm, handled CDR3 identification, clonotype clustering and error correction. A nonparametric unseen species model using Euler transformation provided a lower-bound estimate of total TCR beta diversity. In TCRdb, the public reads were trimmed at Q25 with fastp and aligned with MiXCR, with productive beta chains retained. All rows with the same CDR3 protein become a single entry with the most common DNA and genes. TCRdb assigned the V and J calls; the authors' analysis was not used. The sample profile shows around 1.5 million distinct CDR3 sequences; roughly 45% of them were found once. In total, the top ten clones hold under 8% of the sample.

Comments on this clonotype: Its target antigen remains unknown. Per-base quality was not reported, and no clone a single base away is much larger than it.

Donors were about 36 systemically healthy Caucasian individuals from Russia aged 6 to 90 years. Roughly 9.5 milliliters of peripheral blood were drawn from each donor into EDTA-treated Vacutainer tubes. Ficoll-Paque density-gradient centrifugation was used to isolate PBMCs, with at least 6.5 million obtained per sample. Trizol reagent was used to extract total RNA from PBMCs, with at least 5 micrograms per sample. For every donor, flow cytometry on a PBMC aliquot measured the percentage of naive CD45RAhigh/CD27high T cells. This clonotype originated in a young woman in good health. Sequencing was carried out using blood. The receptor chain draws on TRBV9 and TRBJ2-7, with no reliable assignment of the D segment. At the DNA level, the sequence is TGTGCCAGCAGCCCTAGGAACCACGAGCAGTACTTC. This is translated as CASSPRNHEQYF.